A single sample is the source of the 24 T cell receptor beta chains below, sequenced in a study of CD8+CD57+ T cells in acquired aplastic anemia. Both TCR beta VDJ combination and CDR3 sequence profiling were carried out. Genomic DNA was the template for this profiling. MiXCR was run by TCRdb on the reads, yielding one entry per CDR3 protein. Of hundreds of thousands of distinct CDR3 sequences in the sample, around 68% were seen once. Sequencing input: sorted CD4+, CD8+, or CD8+CD57+ T cells (not recorded which) from PBMCs. All receptors come from a human donor in good health, serving as a control.

The rearrangement joins TRBV20-1 to TRBJ2-3, with 7 bases identical to TRBD2. V shed 0 bases and J 1 base; nucleotides not matched to a gene: 1. The CDR3 is 14 amino acids. Germline CDR1 and CDR2: DFQATT and SNEGSKA (reference sequence). The CDR3 DNA reads TGCAGTGCTAGAGATACTAGCGGCACAGATACGCAGTATTTT. Translation: CSARDTSGTDTQYF.

The chain carries TRBV20-1 and TRBJ1-4; 10 bases fit TRBD1. V lost 2 bases, J lost 5 bases, and 5 bases stayed unmatched. CDR1 and CDR2 from the germline V gene are DFQATT and SNEGSKA (reference sequence). The CDR3 covers 15 residues. CDR3 residues: CSARTAGQGNEKLFF. The CDR3 DNA is TGCAGTGCTAGAACCGCGGGACAGGGGAATGAAAAACTGTTTTTT.

In the case of this clonotype: The CDR3 carries no conserved terminal phenylalanine or tryptophan, so it likely arises from a read error. The DNA is left out, because the CDR3 cannot be placed on it with certainty; the CDR3 is given as TCRdb lists it. J is TRBJ2-6 and V is TRBV12-3 or TRBV12-4. From its first to its last residue, the CDR3 has 9 amino acids. The CDR3 spells CASSLRWTS.

This clonotype was found many times. J is TRBJ1-2 and V is TRBV6-5; TRBD1 matches 7 bases. Per germline, CDR1 MNHEY and CDR2 SVGAGI. There are 15 residues in the CDR3. Unmatched junction bases numbered 1, after V lost 0 bases and J lost 0 bases. The CDR3 loop reads CASSYSGTANYGYTF. CDR3 in DNA: TGTGCCAGCAGTTACTCCGGGACAGCTAACTATGGCTACACCTTC.

The rearrangement joins TRBV19 to TRBJ2-1; TRBD2 might be the D (5 bases). Germline V gives CDR1 LNHDA, CDR2 SQIVND (reference sequence). The CDR3 is 13 residues long. V dropped 8 bases and J dropped 7 bases, with 15 bases sitting between them. CDR3 nucleotides: TGTGCCAGTTCAAGTGGAGGTCGAAATGAGCAGTTCTTC. It translates to CASSSGGRNEQFF.

The chain couples TRBV7-3 to TRBJ1-1; D not resolved. Germline V CDR1 and CDR2: SGHTA, FQGTGA. Trimming shortened V by 5 bases and J by 0 bases, and 13 bases separated the two germline ends. The CDR3 is 15 amino acids. Written as DNA, the CDR3 is TGTGCCAGCAGCAGAGAGGCAGCCATGAACACTGAAGCTTTCTTT. This codes for CASSREAAMNTEAFF.

With regard to this clonotype: Mismatch with germline at one junction end may stem from a read error. V is TRBV7-2 and J is TRBJ2-7, with 7 nucleotides matching TRBD2. Germline V CDR1 and CDR2: SGHTA, FQGNSA. The CDR3 consists of 14 residues. CDR3 region: CASSVSGNHEEYFF. CDR3 nucleotide sequence: TGTGCCAGCAGCGTAAGCGGGAACCACGAGGAGTACTTCTTC.

V and J are TRBV7-3 and TRBJ2-1, with 7 bases identical to TRBD2. The CDR3 extends over 17 amino acids. The germline V gene encodes CDR1 SGHTA and CDR2 FQGTGA. The ends lost 6 bases at V and 8 bases at J; junction bases unmatched: 19. CDR3 sequence reads: CASRSTGRGIKVHEQFF. The CDR3 DNA reads TGTGCCAGCAGGTCCACCGGGCGGGGGATCAAAGTCCATGAGCAGTTCTTC. The full variable domain, rest sourced from reference TRBV7-3 and TRBJ2-1, is GAGVSQTPSNKVTEKGKYVELRCDPISGHTALYWYRQSLGQGPEFLIYFQGTGAADDSGLPNDRFFAVRPEGSVSTLKIQRTERGDSAVYLCASRSTGRGIKVHEQFFGPGTRLTVL.

Worth noting for this clonotype: The final CDR3 position lacks the conserved phenylalanine or tryptophan, pointing to a likely read error. The DNA is left out, because the CDR3 cannot be placed on it with certainty; the CDR3 is given as TCRdb lists it. The chain is built from TRBV19 and TRBJ1-5; the D segment call TRBD1 is taken from the table without a DNA check. CDR1 LNHDA and CDR2 SQIVND come from the germline V gene (reference sequence). The CDR3 length equals 16 residues, ends included. The CDR3 sequence is CASSVPGTERNQSNFV.

The chain combines TRBV7-2 with TRBJ2-3; perhaps TRBD1 as D (5 bases). This CDR3 is built from 17 residues. The germline CDR1 and CDR2 sequences are SGHTA and FQGNSA. V was pared by 5 bases and J by 6 bases, with 24 bases between. The CDR3 DNA follows: TGTGCCAGCAGCCGTACGAGCCGTGGGGCCAAGACCGATACGCAGTATTTT. It translates to CASSRTSRGAKTDTQYF. The whole variable domain, remainder taken from reference TRBV7-2 and TRBJ2-3, is GAGVSQSPSNKVTEKGKDVELRCDPISGHTALYWYRQSLGQGLEFLIYFQGNSAPDKSGLPSDRFSAERTGGSVSTLTIQRTQQEDSAVYLCASSRTSRGAKTDTQYFGPGTRLTVL.

The chain couples TRBV7-2 to TRBJ2-7; 7 positions agree with TRBD1. Germline CDR1 and CDR2: SGHTA and FQGNSA. The CDR3 is made up of 15 amino acids. The J segment lost 11 bases and the V segment lost 5 bases, leaving 18 bases of the junction unmatched. The CDR3 DNA reads TGTGCCAGCAGCCCAAGACAGGGCCGATCGTACACGGAGTACTTC. Its translation is CASSPRQGRSYTEYF.

This sequence joins TRBV7-7 and TRBJ2-5; D unclear. This CDR3 comprises 15 residues. Trimming shortened V by 3 bases and J by 14 bases, and 25 bases separated the two germline ends. Germline V gene sequence: CDR1 SSHAT, CDR2 FNYEAQ (reference sequence). The CDR3 coding sequence is TGTGCCAGCAGCTTTGCCTTGGTGGAGACCCAGTCCTTCTACTTC. This codes for CASSFALVETQSFYF.

V and J are TRBV7-3 and TRBJ2-3; D possibly corresponds to TRBD2 (6 bases). Trimming removed 5 bases at V and 4 bases at J, with 16 bases between. Germline loops: CDR1 SGHTA, CDR2 FQGTGA. The CDR3 has 15 residues. The CDR3 spells CASSGGRAAPDTQYF. The CDR3 DNA follows: TGTGCCAGCAGCGGGGGGAGAGCGGCGCCAGATACGCAGTATTTT.

Turning to this clonotype: The final CDR3 position lacks the conserved phenylalanine or tryptophan, pointing to a likely read error. The DNA is omitted, as the CDR3 cannot be located on it reliably, and the CDR3 follows TCRdb's listing. The chain is built from TRBV19 and TRBJ2-2; the table's D gene call, TRBD1, was not cross checked with the DNA. The CDR3 comprises 15 residues, both ends counted. Germline values: CDR1 LNHDA, CDR2 SQIVND (reference sequence). Here the CDR3 reads CASNLQGADTGALFG.

This clonotype was seen ten or more times. The chain joins TRBV12-5 to TRBJ1-2, with 7 bases lining up with TRBD1. Germline assignment: CDR1 LGHNT and CDR2 FRNRAP. This CDR3 spans 16 amino acids. V trimming: 0 bases; J trimming: 6 bases; junction bases outside the gene matches: 10. The CDR3 loop is CASGLVLRGRSDGYTF. As DNA, the CDR3 is TGTGCTAGTGGTTTGGTACTTAGGGGGCGGTCGGATGGCTACACCTTC.

Worth noting for this clonotype: Given the absence of the conserved phenylalanine or tryptophan at the CDR3 end, a read error is likely. It is unclear where the CDR3 begins or ends on the DNA, so no DNA is shown, and the CDR3 is as TCRdb lists it. Here the CDR3 reads CASSLTPYSGRGS. This chain connects TRBV7-9 to TRBJ2-7; TRBD1, as called in the table, went unchecked against the DNA. The germline V gene has CDR1 SEHNR and CDR2 FQNEAQ (reference sequence). With termini counted, the CDR3 has 13 amino acids.

With respect to this clonotype: At one boundary the junction diverges from the germline segment, which might be a read error. The chain carries TRBV7-4 and TRBJ2-5, with D perhaps given as TRBD1 or TRBD2 (5 bases each). This CDR3 is 14 amino acids long. CDR1 and CDR2 from the germline V gene are SGHVT and SQSDAQ. The CDR3 nucleotides are TGTGCCAGCAGCTTAGTGCCAGGGACCCTTCGTGCAATCTTC. Amino acids: CASSLVPGTLRAIF.

Details on this clonotype: A read error may be the cause here, since a much bigger clone is one base away. The chain has TRBV27 and TRBJ1-6; D not certain. Germline V CDR1 and CDR2: MNHEY, SMNVEV (reference sequence). The CDR3 totals 16 residues. V was clipped by 8 bases and J by 11 bases, with 25 bases between them. The CDR3 region has the DNA TGTGCCAGCGGGTGGGAAGGGAGAACGTGGAATCCACCCCTCCACTTT. Translating it yields CASGWEGRTWNPPLHF.

This clonotype was recorded at least ten times. The CDR3 loop is CASRGGGQPQHF. Written as DNA, the CDR3 is TGTGCCAGTCGGGGTGGGGGTCAGCCCCAGCATTTT. The rearrangement links TRBV2 to TRBJ1-5; D is possibly TRBD1 (5 bases). This CDR3 region has 12 residues. The V end was cut by 9 bases, the J end by 6 bases, with 12 bases between. CDR1 and CDR2 (germline): SNHLY, FYNNEI.

The rearrangement uses TRBV7-9 and TRBJ1-1, with TRBD1 as a possible D gene (5 bases). From germline, CDR1 is SEHNR and CDR2 FQNEAQ (reference sequence). V was pared by 8 bases and J by 3 bases, with 13 bases between. This CDR3 is built from 13 residues. The CDR3: CASVQDRYTEAFF. In DNA, the CDR3 is TGTGCCAGCGTACAGGACCGGTACACTGAAGCTTTCTTT.

This clonotype was counted a few times. The rearrangement links TRBV19 to TRBJ2-7; D is undetermined. The germline V gene has CDR1 LNHDA and CDR2 SQIVND (reference sequence). CDR3 length equals 13 residues. Trimming cost V 3 bases and J 7 bases, with 13 bases left between them. The CDR3 DNA reads as TGTGCCAGTAGTATTCGGAGCGAAGTGGAGCAGTACTTC. It is translated as CASSIRSEVEQYF.

As regards this clonotype: The CDR3 does not close with the conserved phenylalanine or tryptophan, likely indicating a read error. The CDR3 region has the DNA TGTGCCAGCAGCCTCAGTCGTTATTCACCCCTCCACTAT. Its protein product is CASSLSRYSPLHY. This chain uses TRBV7-3 with TRBJ1-6; the D is unclear. The ends were cut back, 5 bases at V and 8 bases at J, with 10 bases in the middle. CDR3 length: 13 residues. Germline V gene data show CDR1 as SGHTA and CDR2 as FQGTGA.

As for this clonotype: The germline gene is not matched at one end of the junction; a read error may be the cause. CDR3 region: CASKGGDSLHQHQHF. The CDR3 DNA is TGTGCCAGCAAAGGTGGGGACAGTCTCCACCAGCACCAGCATTTT. The V and J genes are TRBV2 and TRBJ2-7; 7 bases agree with TRBD1. The DNA end is more similar to TRBJ1-5, so the J call may be wrong. The CDR3 has 15 residues. CDR1 is SNHLY, CDR2 FYNNEI, per germline.

This chain joins TRBV11-2 and TRBJ2-7; 7 bases fit TRBD1. The CDR3 consists of 13 residues. The germline gives CDR1 SGHAT, CDR2 FQNNGV. V trimming: 2 bases; J trimming: 5 bases; junction bases outside the gene matches: 3. Here the CDR3 DNA reads TGTGCCAGCAGCTTATCAGGGGGAGACGAGCAGTACTTC. The encoded protein is CASSLSGGDEQYF.